This T cell receptor (beta chain) derives from a study of cytomegalovirus exposure and HLA in healthy donors. To note about this clone: Antigen unknown.

Both 60 Vbeta primers and 13 Jbeta primers went into the PCR. Some clones are missing from TCRdb's copy, which holds only in-frame ones; the method was immunoSEQ multiplex PCR. The sample includes 200,000 to 250,000 clones, roughly 75% of them seen just once. Whole-study results and caveats: An analysis done earlier found most TCR beta V segments productive about 87% or about 30% of the time.

The CDR3 is 11 residues long. With V trimmed by 6 bases and J by 10 bases, 8 bases remained unmatched. Looked up from germline, CDR1 is DFQATT and CDR2 is SNEGSKA (reference sequence). The sample comprised PBMCs. The chain joins TRBV20-1 to TRBJ1-2; 7 nucleotides line up with TRBD1. The clonotype comes from a woman aged 25 to 39 in good health and CMV-seronegative. The CDR3 region is CSALTGMDYTF. In DNA, the CDR3 is TGCAGTGCCCTGACAGGGATGGACTACACCTTC.